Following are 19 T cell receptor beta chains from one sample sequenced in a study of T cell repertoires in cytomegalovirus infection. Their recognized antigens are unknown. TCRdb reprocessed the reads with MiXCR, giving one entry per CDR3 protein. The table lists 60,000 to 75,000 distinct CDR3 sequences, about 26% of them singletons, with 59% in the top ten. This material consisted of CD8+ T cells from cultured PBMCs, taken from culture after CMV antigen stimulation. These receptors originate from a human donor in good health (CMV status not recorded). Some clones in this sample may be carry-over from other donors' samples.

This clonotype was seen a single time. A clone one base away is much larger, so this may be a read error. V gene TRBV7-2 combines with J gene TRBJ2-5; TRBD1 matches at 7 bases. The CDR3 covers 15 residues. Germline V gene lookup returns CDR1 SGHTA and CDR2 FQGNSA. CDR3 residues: CASSLIQGFQETRYF. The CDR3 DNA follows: TGTGCCAGCAGCTTAATACAGGGGTTTCAAGAGACCCGGTACTTC.

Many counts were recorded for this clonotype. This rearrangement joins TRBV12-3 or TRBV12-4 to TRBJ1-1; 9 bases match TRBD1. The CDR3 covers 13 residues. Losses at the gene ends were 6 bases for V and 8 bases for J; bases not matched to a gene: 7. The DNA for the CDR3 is TGTGCCAGCAGCACTACAGGGGGCGAGGAAGCTTTCTTT. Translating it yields CASSTTGGEEAFF.

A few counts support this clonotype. The CDR3 sequence: CASSYDRGHSYEQYF. For the CDR3, the DNA is TGTGCCAGCAGCTACGACAGGGGTCACTCCTACGAGCAGTACTTC. The rearrangement uses TRBV6-2 or TRBV6-3 and TRBJ2-7; 8 bases agree with TRBD1. With V trimmed by 6 bases and J by 0 bases, 7 bases remained unmatched. CDR1 and CDR2 from the germline V gene are MNHEY and SVGEGT. The CDR3 is 15 residues long.

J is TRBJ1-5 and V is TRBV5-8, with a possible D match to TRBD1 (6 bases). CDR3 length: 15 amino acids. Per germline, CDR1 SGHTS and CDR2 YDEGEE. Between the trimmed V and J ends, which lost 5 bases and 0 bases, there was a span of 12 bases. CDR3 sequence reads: CASSLQGYSNQPQHF. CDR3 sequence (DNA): TGTGCCAGCAGTCTACAGGGCTATAGCAATCAGCCCCAGCATTTT.

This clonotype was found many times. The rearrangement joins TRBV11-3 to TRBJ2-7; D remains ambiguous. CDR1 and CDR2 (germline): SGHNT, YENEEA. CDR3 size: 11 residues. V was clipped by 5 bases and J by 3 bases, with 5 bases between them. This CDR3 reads CASSASYEQYF. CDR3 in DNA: TGTGCCAGCAGCGCGAGCTACGAGCAGTACTTC. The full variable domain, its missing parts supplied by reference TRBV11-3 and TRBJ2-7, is EAGVVQSPRYKIIEKKQPVAFWCNPISGHNTLYWYLQNLGQGPELLIRYENEEAVDDSQLPKDRFSAERLKGVDSTLKIQPAELGDSAVYLCASSASYEQYFGPGTRLTVT.

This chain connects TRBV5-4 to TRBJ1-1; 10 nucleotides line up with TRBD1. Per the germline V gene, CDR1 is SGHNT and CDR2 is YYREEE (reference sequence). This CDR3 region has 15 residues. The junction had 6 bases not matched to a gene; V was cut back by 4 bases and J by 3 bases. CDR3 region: CASSRLGTGDTEAFF. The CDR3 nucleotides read TGTGCCAGCAGCCGCCTTGGGACAGGGGACACTGAAGCTTTCTTT.

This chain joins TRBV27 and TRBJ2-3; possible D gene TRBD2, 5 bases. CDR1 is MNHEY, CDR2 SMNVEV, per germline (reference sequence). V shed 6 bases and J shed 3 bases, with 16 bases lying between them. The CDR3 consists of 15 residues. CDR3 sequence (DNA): TGTGCCAGCAGGGGCCAGTCTTCGGGGACAGATACGCAGTATTTT. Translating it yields CASRGQSSGTDTQYF.

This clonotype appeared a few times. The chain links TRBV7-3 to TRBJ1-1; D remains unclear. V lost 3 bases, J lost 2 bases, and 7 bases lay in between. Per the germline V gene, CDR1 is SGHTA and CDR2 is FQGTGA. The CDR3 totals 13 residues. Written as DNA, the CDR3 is TGTGCCAGCAGCTTCGGCACCAACACTGAAGCTTTCTTT. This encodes CASSFGTNTEAFF.

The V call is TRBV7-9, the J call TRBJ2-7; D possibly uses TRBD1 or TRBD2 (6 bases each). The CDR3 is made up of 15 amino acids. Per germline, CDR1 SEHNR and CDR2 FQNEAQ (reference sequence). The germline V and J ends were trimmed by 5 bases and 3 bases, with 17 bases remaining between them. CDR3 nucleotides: TGTGCCAGCAGCCCCCCGGGGGCGGGGATCTACGAGCAGTACTTC. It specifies CASSPPGAGIYEQYF. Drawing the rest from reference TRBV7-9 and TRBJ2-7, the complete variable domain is DTGVSQNPRHKITKRGQNVTFRCDPISEHNRLYWYRQTLGQGPEFLTYFQNEAQLEKSRLLSDRFSAERPKGSFSTLEIQRTEQGDSAMYLCASSPPGAGIYEQYFGPGTRLTVT.

CDR3 loop: CASSIDSQGSGELFF. The CDR3 DNA sequence: TGTGCCAGTAGTATAGATTCGCAGGGGAGCGGGGAGCTGTTTTTT. V and J are TRBV19 and TRBJ2-2, with D possibly being TRBD1 (6 bases). The V end was cut by 0 bases, the J end by 7 bases, with 12 bases between. CDR3 size: 15 residues. Per the germline V gene, CDR1 is LNHDA and CDR2 is SQIVND (reference sequence).

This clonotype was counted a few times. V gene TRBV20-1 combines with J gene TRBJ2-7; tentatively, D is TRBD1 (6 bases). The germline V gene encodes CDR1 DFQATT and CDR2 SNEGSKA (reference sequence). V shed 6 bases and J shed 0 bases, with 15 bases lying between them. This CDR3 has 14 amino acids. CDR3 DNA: TGCAGTGCGAGGCCGGGACACCTCTCCTACGAGCAGTACTTC. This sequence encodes CSARPGHLSYEQYF.

The DNA of the CDR3 is TGTGCCAGCAGCTTAGGTCTCGGTATAGGACTAGCGGAGAACACCGGGGAGCTGTTTTTT. It is translated as CASSLGLGIGLAENTGELFF. The V call is TRBV11-2, the J call TRBJ2-2; TRBD2 aligns across 10 bases. Germline lookup yields CDR1 SGHAT and CDR2 FQNNGV. The CDR3 loop spans 20 amino acids. V lost 1 base to trimming and J lost 1 base; unmatched junction nucleotides: 12. Variable domain in full (rest from reference TRBV11-2 and TRBJ2-2): EAGVAQSPRYKIIEKRQSVAFWCNPISGHATLYWYQQILGQGPKLLIQFQNNGVVDDSQLPKDRFSAERLKGVDSTLKIQPAKLEDSAVYLCASSLGLGIGLAENTGELFFGEGSRLTVL.

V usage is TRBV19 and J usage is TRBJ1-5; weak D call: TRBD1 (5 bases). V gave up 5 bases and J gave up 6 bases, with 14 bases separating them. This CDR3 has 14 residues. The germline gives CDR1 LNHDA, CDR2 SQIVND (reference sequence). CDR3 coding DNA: TGTGCCAGTAGTGAAAGGGCAGGGCGTCAGCCCCAGCATTTT. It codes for CASSERAGRQPQHF.

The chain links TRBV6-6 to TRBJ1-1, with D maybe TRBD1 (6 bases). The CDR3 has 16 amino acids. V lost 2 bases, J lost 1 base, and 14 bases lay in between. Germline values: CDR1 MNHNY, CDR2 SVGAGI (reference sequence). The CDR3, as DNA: TGTGCCAGCAGTTACGGGGTCGGGGGCACGAACACTGAAGCTTTCTTT. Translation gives CASSYGVGGTNTEAFF.

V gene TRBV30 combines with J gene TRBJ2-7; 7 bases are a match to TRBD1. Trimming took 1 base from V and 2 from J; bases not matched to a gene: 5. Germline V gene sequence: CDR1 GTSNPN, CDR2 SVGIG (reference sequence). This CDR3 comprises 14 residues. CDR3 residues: CAWSGPDRAYEQYF. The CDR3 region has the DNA TGTGCCTGGAGTGGGCCCGACAGGGCCTACGAGCAGTACTTC.

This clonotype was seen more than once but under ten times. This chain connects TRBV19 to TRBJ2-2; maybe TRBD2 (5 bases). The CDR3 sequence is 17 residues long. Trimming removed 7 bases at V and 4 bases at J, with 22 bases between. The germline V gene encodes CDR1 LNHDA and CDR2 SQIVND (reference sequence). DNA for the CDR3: TGTGCCAGTAATCCTTCGTTGGCGGAAGGGAGCACCGGGGAGCTGTTTTTT. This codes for CASNPSLAEGSTGELFF.

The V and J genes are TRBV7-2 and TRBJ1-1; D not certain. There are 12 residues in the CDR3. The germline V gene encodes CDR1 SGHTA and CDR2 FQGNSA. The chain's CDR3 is CVSVAGNTEAFF. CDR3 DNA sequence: TGTGTCTCTGTGGCGGGGAACACTGAAGCTTTCTTT. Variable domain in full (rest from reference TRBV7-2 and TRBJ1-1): GAGVSQSPSNKVTEKGKDVELRCDPISGHTALYWYRQSLGQGLEFLIYFQGNSAPDKSGLPSDRFSAERTGGSVSTLTIQRTQQEDSAVYLCVSVAGNTEAFFGQGTRLTVV.

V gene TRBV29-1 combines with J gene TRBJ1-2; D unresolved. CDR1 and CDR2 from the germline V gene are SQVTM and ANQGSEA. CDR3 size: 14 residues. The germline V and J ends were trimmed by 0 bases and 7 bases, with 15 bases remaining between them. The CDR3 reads CSVEDDERTFGYTF. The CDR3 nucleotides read TGCAGCGTTGAAGACGACGAACGGACCTTTGGCTACACCTTC.

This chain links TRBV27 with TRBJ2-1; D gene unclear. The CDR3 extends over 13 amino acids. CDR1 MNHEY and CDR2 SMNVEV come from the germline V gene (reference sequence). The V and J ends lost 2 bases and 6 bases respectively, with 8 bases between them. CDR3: CASSLAPSNEQFF. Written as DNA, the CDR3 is TGTGCCAGCAGTTTAGCCCCCTCCAATGAGCAGTTCTTC.